The clone carrying this T cell receptor (beta chain) was counted between two and nine times. Its matching antigen is unknown. This specimen comes from a study of T cell repertoires in cytomegalovirus infection. Study-wide background: Matching HLA type, along with CMV infection, was indicated by public TCR beta signatures.

One entry per CDR3 protein, called by TCRdb with MiXCR from the reads. The data hold a few hundred thousand distinct CDR3 sequences, with more than 30% observed a single time. Germline-derived CDR1 and CDR2 are SGHAT and FQNNGV. Trimming removed 6 bases at V and 9 bases at J, with 14 bases between. The CDR3 contains 12 residues. Sequencing used cultured PBMCs, obtained from culture after CMV antigen stimulation. The V call is TRBV11-2, the J call TRBJ2-5; tentative D call: TRBD2 (5 bases). The sequence was obtained from a human donor in good health (CMV status not recorded). Some clones in this sample may be carry-over from other donors' samples. CDR3 loop: CASSFLAGPQYF. CDR3 DNA sequence: TGTGCCAGCAGTTTCCTAGCTGGGCCCCAGTACTTC.